This T cell receptor (beta chain) appears in the sequencing data of a study of graft-versus-host responses after intestinal transplantation. In the study overall: All recipients were given anti-thymocyte globulin induction, and tacrolimus and steroids were then administered for about three years.

Study-level results: The study found high graft-versus-host to host-versus-graft clonal ratios in allografts of patients with graft-donor T cell macrochimerism. GvH clones turned up in recipient marrow; some had shown up first in ileum or blood.

Profiling relied on immunoSEQ multiplex PCR, and the TCRdb table lists in-frame clones only, not all of them. Among about 88,000 clones, under 95% were seen once, and the ten largest hold 0.35%. Notes on this clone: Its antigen is currently unknown.

CDR3 length equals 14 residues. Unmatched junction bases numbered 5, after V lost 5 bases and J lost 2 bases. Germline V gene sequence: CDR1 SGHTA, CDR2 FQGTGA. The TCR comes from a human donor who was the organ donor for an intestinal transplant. This chain connects TRBV7-3 to TRBJ2-7, with 8 bases aligning to TRBD1. Sequencing was performed on unstimulated CD4+ T cells sorted from spleen or lymph node cells, taken before transplant. As DNA, the CDR3 is TGTGCCAGCAGCCTAGGGACAGGCGCCTACGAGCAGTACTTC. Protein sequence: CASSLGTGAYEQYF.